The 28 T cell receptor beta chains below come from one sample, sequenced in a study of control samples from healthy donors and cancer patients (TCRdb year 2020). Library preparation employed the immunoSEQ multiplex PCR assay. The table was pulled from immuneACCESS by TCRdb, which kept in-frame rearrangements only. Such tables lose some clones; where checked, under half of the loss comes from unresolved V genes, and the rest has no known cause. This sample lists 150,000 or so clones; roughly 93% were detected once. Together, the top ten hold 5.8% of the sample. The sequenced material came from blood. These receptors originate from a young man in good health.

V gene TRBV20-1 combines with J gene TRBJ1-1; unclear D gene. This CDR3 is built from 11 residues. The germline gives CDR1 DFQATT, CDR2 SNEGSKA (reference sequence). Trimming pared 6 bases from V and 6 bases from J, leaving 11 bases between. The CDR3 sequence: CSALHRPEAFF. CDR3 in DNA: TGCAGTGCCCTCCACCGCCCTGAAGCTTTCTTT.

The J gene is TRBJ2-2, the V gene TRBV9; D may correspond to TRBD1 or TRBD2 (6 bases each). The V end was cut by 4 bases, the J end by 6 bases, with 16 bases between. Per the germline V gene, CDR1 is SGDLS and CDR2 is YYNGEE. This CDR3 region has 15 residues. This CDR3 is CASSPRWGASGELFF. The CDR3 bases are TGTGCCAGCAGCCCCCGATGGGGGGCGTCCGGGGAGCTGTTTTTT.

This clone appeared a single time. The chain links TRBV29-1 to TRBJ2-5; perhaps TRBD2 as D (5 bases). The V gene lost 4 bases and the J gene lost 2 bases, with 5 bases spanning the gap. The germline CDR1 and CDR2 sequences are SQVTM and ANQGSEA. The CDR3 is 11 residues long. CDR3 region: CSVAGQETQYF. CDR3 sequence (DNA): TGCAGCGTTGCGGGGCAAGAGACCCAGTACTTC.

This clone appeared a single time. This chain links TRBV5-4 with TRBJ2-2; D gene ambiguous. The CDR3 spans 12 residues. Germline V gene lookup returns CDR1 SGHNT and CDR2 YYREEE (reference sequence). V was clipped by 4 bases and J by 7 bases, with 8 bases between them. CDR3 in amino acids: CASSPINGELFF. DNA of the CDR3: TGTGCCAGCAGCCCTATTAACGGGGAGCTGTTTTTT.

The chain employs TRBV11-2 and TRBJ2-1; 11 bases agree with TRBD1. V was pared by 4 bases and J by 9 bases, with 5 bases of the junction left unmatched. CDR1 and CDR2 (germline): SGHAT, FQNNGV. The CDR3 runs to 14 residues. CDR3 loop: CASSSGQGAGEQFF. The CDR3 DNA sequence: TGTGCCAGCAGCTCCGGACAGGGGGCAGGTGAGCAGTTCTTC.

V gene TRBV28 combines with J gene TRBJ1-2, with D possibly matching TRBD1 (5 bases). The CDR3 is made up of 12 amino acids. Trimming shortened V by 3 bases and J by 6 bases, and 8 bases separated the two germline ends. CDR1 MDHEN and CDR2 SYDVKM come from the germline V gene. The CDR3 nucleotides are TGTGCCAGCAGTTTGGGGGTCGATGGCTACACCTTC. This translates into CASSLGVDGYTF.

The chain carries TRBV4-2 and TRBJ2-5, with 8 bases lining up with TRBD1. After removal of 0 bases from V and 3 bases from J, the junction contained 6 bases not matched to a gene. There are 16 residues in the CDR3. Germline V gene lookup returns CDR1 LGHNA and CDR2 YNFKEQ. CDR3 amino acids: CASSQDPGGIEETQYF. The CDR3 nucleotides are TGTGCCAGCAGCCAAGATCCAGGGGGCATAGAAGAGACCCAGTACTTC.

This chain links TRBV7-9 with TRBJ2-3; possibly TRBD2 for D (6 bases). Germline CDR1 SEHNR, CDR2 FQNEAQ (reference sequence). The V end was cut by 3 bases, the J end by 0 bases, with 16 bases between. CDR3 length equals 17 residues. CDR3 amino acids: CASSFAPGLPSTDTQYF. CDR3 in DNA: TGTGCCAGCAGCTTTGCCCCGGGACTCCCTAGCACAGATACGCAGTATTTT.

The V gene is TRBV25-1, the J gene TRBJ2-1, with unresolved D. The CDR3 has 16 amino acids. V was pared by 3 bases and J by 0 bases, with 12 bases between. CDR1 and CDR2 from the germline V gene are MGHDK and SYGVNS. In nucleotides, the CDR3 is TGTGCCAGCAGTGAGTACAAGGGAAGCTCCTACAATGAGCAGTTCTTC. Residues: CASSEYKGSSYNEQFF.

The chain uses TRBV4-1 and TRBJ2-7; no firm D call. The CDR3 contains 12 residues. The V end lost 0 bases, the J end lost 2 bases, and 2 bases lay between the germline ends. Germline V gene data show CDR1 as MGHRA and CDR2 as YSYEKL. CDR3: CASSQDAYEQYF. The CDR3 DNA reads TGCGCCAGCAGCCAAGATGCCTACGAGCAGTACTTC.

V usage is TRBV15 and J usage is TRBJ2-5, with D possibly being TRBD1 (5 bases). This CDR3 is built from 15 residues. Germline CDR1 and CDR2: LNHNV and YYDKDF (reference sequence). The V gene lost 0 bases and the J gene lost 5 bases, with 13 bases spanning the gap. CDR3 region: CATSRESGPLETQYF. The CDR3 DNA follows: TGTGCCACCAGCAGAGAGTCAGGGCCCTTGGAGACCCAGTACTTC.

The chain carries TRBV7-2 and TRBJ1-1, with unresolved D. V gave up 3 bases and J gave up 5 bases, with 16 bases separating them. The CDR3 runs 15 residues. CDR1 and CDR2 (germline): SGHTA, FQGNSA. In DNA form, the CDR3 reads TGTGCCAGCAGCTTGGTTAGTGGAATGTTGACTGAAGCTTTCTTT. This sequence encodes CASSLVSGMLTEAFF.

The J gene is TRBJ1-3, the V gene TRBV2; 8 nucleotides agree with TRBD1. CDR3 length: 18 amino acids. V trimming: 2 bases; J trimming: 0 bases; junction bases outside the gene matches: 9. Germline-derived CDR1 and CDR2 are SNHLY and FYNNEI. For the CDR3, the DNA is TGTGCCAGCAGTGAACCGGAGACAGGGGTTCCCTCTGGAAACACCATATATTTT. The encoded protein is CASSEPETGVPSGNTIYF.

This sequence joins TRBV6-2 or TRBV6-3 and TRBJ2-1, with TRBD2 identical over 10 bases. Germline V CDR1 and CDR2: MNHEY, SVGEGT. The CDR3 sequence is 15 residues long. V lost 6 bases, J lost 4 bases, and 6 bases stayed unmatched. The CDR3 bases are TGTGCCAGCAGCTCCGGACTAGCGGCTTACAATGAGCAGTTCTTC. Translated, it gives CASSSGLAAYNEQFF.

This chain connects TRBV3-1 (or the pseudogene TRBV3-2) to TRBJ2-1; no clear D gene. V lost 2 bases and J 15 bases, leaving 14 bases between the germline ends. The germline gives CDR1 LGHDT, CDR2 YNNKEL (reference sequence). The CDR3 extends over 12 amino acids. The CDR3 coding sequence is TGTGCCAGCAGCCAATACCGCCACCCTCCGTTCTTC. Amino acid sequence: CASSQYRHPPFF.

The chain uses TRBV6-1 and TRBJ1-1, with D perhaps TRBD1 (6 bases). Per the germline V gene, CDR1 is MNHNS and CDR2 is SASEGT. The ends were cut back, 3 bases at V and 1 base at J, with 15 bases in the middle. This CDR3 region has 16 residues. In nucleotides, the CDR3 is TGTGCCAGCAGTGACCCTCCGGGCAGGGGGAACACTGAAGCTTTCTTT. It codes for CASSDPPGRGNTEAFF.

Written as DNA, the CDR3 is TGTGCCAGCAGCCTCGTTACGATGAACACTGAAGCTTTCTTT. It yields the protein CASSLVTMNTEAFF. The rearrangement uses TRBV28 and TRBJ1-1; D is ambiguous. The CDR3 runs 14 residues. Germline assignment: CDR1 MDHEN and CDR2 SYDVKM. Trimming took 6 bases from V and 0 from J, leaving 11 bases between them.

The chain carries TRBV7-2 and TRBJ2-7; 8 bases are a match to TRBD1. The J segment lost 5 bases and the V segment lost 5 bases, leaving 14 bases of the junction unmatched. The germline CDR1 and CDR2 sequences are SGHTA and FQGNSA. This CDR3 spans 16 amino acids. The chain's CDR3 is CASSPGGRTQFDEQYF. The CDR3 DNA follows: TGTGCCAGCAGCCCAGGGGGCCGGACCCAGTTCGACGAGCAGTACTTC.

This rearrangement joins TRBV7-9 to TRBJ2-1; maybe TRBD2 (5 bases). The CDR3 has 15 amino acids. Germline V gives CDR1 SEHNR, CDR2 FQNEAQ (reference sequence). With 5 bases removed from V and 4 bases from J, the gap between germline ends came to 15 bases. The CDR3 protein is CASSPPGSQYNEQFF. In DNA, the CDR3 is TGTGCCAGCAGCCCACCGGGATCCCAATACAATGAGCAGTTCTTC.

The chain is built from TRBV19 and TRBJ1-1; TRBD1 matches at 7 bases. Germline-derived CDR1 and CDR2 are LNHDA and SQIVND (reference sequence). The CDR3 spans 14 residues. V lost 3 bases to trimming and J lost 4 bases; unmatched junction nucleotides: 5. CDR3 region: CASSIGQGGTEAFF. In DNA form, the CDR3 reads TGTGCCAGTAGTATCGGGCAGGGGGGCACTGAAGCTTTCTTT. The full variable domain, with the rest looked up from reference TRBV19 and TRBJ1-1, is DGGITQSPKYLFRKEGQNVTLSCEQNLNHDAMYWYRQDPGQGLRLIYYSQIVNDFQKGDIAEGYSVSREKKESFPLTVTSAQKNPTAFYLCASSIGQGGTEAFFGQGTRLTVV.

V and J are TRBV27 and TRBJ1-2; possible D gene TRBD1, 6 bases. CDR3 length: 14 amino acids. Germline CDR1 is MNHEY and CDR2 is SMNVEV (reference sequence). V dropped 7 bases and J dropped 5 bases, with 17 bases sitting between them. The CDR3 loop is CASKSLGGEYGYTF. The CDR3 bases are TGTGCCAGCAAAAGCCTTGGGGGCGAGTATGGCTACACCTTC.

This clone was seen only once. The V call is TRBV11-3, the J call TRBJ2-5, with 7 positions matching TRBD1. V lost 4 bases, J lost 3 bases, and 8 bases stayed unmatched. The CDR3 runs to 15 residues. CDR1 is SGHNT and CDR2 is YENEEA in the germline V gene. CDR3 nucleotide sequence: TGTGCCAGCAGCTCAGGGCCCGGGACAGAAGAGACCCAGTACTTC. This translates into CASSSGPGTEETQYF.

V and J are TRBV10-1 and TRBJ1-1; D not resolved. Germline CDR1 is WNHNN and CDR2 is SYGVQD (reference sequence). The CDR3 totals 13 residues. The ends were cut back, 2 bases at V and 6 bases at J, with 10 bases in the middle. The CDR3 protein is CASSEIGLAEAFF. The CDR3 region has the DNA TGCGCCAGCAGTGAGATCGGGTTAGCTGAAGCTTTCTTT.

This chain connects TRBV4-1 to TRBJ2-3, with 8 bases fitting TRBD2. In germline, CDR1 is MGHRA, CDR2 YSYEKL. The CDR3 spans 17 residues. With V trimmed by 0 bases and J by 5 bases, 10 bases remained unmatched. The CDR3 sequence is CASSQEESGGPGDTQYF. The CDR3 DNA is TGCGCCAGCAGCCAAGAGGAATCGGGAGGGCCGGGAGATACGCAGTATTTT.

The V and J genes are TRBV7-2 and TRBJ2-7; D is unresolved. CDR1 is SGHTA, CDR2 FQGNSA, per germline. V was trimmed by 3 bases and J by 4 bases, leaving 7 bases between them. The CDR3 has 12 amino acids. The CDR3 reads CASSLFNYEQYF. In DNA form, the CDR3 reads TGTGCCAGCAGCTTGTTCAATTACGAGCAGTACTTC.

This clone was picked up one time. This chain joins TRBV24-1 and TRBJ2-5; 10 bases map to TRBD1. V trimming: 5 bases; J trimming: 5 bases; junction bases outside the gene matches: 19. There are 19 residues in the CDR3. Germline V gene lookup returns CDR1 KGHDR and CDR2 SFDVKD. The CDR3 region has the DNA TGTGCCACCAGTGCCCATACCCCCCGGGACAGGGGAGGTCGGGAGACCCAGTACTTC. Its translation: CATSAHTPRDRGGRETQYF.

The chain carries TRBV16 and TRBJ1-1, with D uncertain. The CDR3 extends over 14 amino acids. The V and J ends lost 4 bases and 2 bases respectively, with 11 bases between them. The germline CDR1 and CDR2 sequences are KGHSY and FQNENV. For the CDR3, the DNA is TGTGCCAGCAGCCCTTTGACATACAACACTGAAGCTTTCTTT. Encoded protein: CASSPLTYNTEAFF.

J is TRBJ2-7 and V is TRBV14; D call uncertain. The germline CDR1 and CDR2 sequences are SGHDN and FVKESK. This CDR3 is built from 16 residues. V was trimmed by 2 bases and J by 3 bases, leaving 17 bases between them. The CDR3 loop is CASSQWDHAPYYEQYF. CDR3 DNA: TGTGCCAGCAGCCAATGGGATCACGCTCCTTACTACGAGCAGTACTTC.